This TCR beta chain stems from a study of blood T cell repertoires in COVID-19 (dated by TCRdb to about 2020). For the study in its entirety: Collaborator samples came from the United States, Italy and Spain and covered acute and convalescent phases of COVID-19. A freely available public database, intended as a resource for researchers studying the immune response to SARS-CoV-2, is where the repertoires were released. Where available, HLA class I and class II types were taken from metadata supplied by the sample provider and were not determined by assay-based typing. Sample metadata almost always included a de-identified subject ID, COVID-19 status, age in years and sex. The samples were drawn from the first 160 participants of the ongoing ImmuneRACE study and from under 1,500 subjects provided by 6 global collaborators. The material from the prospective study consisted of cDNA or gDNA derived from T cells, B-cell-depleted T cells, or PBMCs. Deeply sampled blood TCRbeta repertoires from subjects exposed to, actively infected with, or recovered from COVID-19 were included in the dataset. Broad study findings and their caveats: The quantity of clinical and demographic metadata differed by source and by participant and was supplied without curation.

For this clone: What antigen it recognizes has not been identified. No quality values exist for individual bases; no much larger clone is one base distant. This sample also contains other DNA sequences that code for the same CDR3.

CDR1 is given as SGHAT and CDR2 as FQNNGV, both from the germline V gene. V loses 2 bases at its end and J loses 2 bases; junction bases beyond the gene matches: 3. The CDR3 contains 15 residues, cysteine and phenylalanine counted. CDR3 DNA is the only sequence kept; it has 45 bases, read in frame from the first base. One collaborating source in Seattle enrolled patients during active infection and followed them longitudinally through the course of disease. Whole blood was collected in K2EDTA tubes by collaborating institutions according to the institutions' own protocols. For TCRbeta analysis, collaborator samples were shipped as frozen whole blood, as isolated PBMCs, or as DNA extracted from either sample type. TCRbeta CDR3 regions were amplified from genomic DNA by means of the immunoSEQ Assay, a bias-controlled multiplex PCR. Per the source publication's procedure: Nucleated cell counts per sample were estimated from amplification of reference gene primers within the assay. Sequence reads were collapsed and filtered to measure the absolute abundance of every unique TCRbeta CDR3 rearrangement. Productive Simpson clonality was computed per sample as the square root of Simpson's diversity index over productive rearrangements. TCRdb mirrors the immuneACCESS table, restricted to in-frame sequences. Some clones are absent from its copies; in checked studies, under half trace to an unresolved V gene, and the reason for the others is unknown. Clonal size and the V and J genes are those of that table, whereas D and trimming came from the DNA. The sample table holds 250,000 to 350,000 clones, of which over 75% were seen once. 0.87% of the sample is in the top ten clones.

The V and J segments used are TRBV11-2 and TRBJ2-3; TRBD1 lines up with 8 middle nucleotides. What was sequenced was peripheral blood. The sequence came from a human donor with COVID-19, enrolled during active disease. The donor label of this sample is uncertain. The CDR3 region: CASSLTGGDTDTQYF. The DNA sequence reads TGTGCCAGCAGCTTAACAGGGGGAGACACAGATACGCAGTATTTT.